This T cell receptor (beta chain) was documented in a study of Ad26.COV2.S vaccination and SARS-CoV-2 variants. This CDR3 spans 17 amino acids. The V gene's germline CDR1 is MGHDK and CDR2 SYGVNS. With 5 bases removed from V and 3 bases from J, the gap between germline ends came to 22 bases. Stated treatment: over 15 received Ad26.COV2.S at low or high dose, single or two shots; roughly five received placebo; per-sample allocation not given. All samples were drawn on day 63, counting from the first vaccine or placebo injection. About this clone itself: Its cognate antigen is unknown.

This table comes from immunoSEQ multiplex PCR, and its TCRdb copy is limited to in-frame clones, with some not included. The sample has about 350,000 clones; about 89% are singletons. Findings of the study overall: Reported findings describe substantial breadth in spike-specific CD8+ and CD4+ T cell responses following vaccination.

J is TRBJ1-2 and V is TRBV25-1; a weak D match, TRBD1 (5 bases). The sample here was peripheral blood, taken in a trial of Ad26.COV2.S vaccine versus placebo. This clonotype was sampled from a person between 18 and 60 years old who received the Ad26.COV2.S COVID-19 vaccine or a placebo. CDR3 nucleotides: TGTGCCAGCAGTTCCTTATCCGGGACCCAAAGTGACTATGGCTACACCTTC. Its translation is CASSSLSGTQSDYGYTF.